This TCR beta chain was observed in a study of CD8 T cells in ankylosing spondylitis. This CDR3 contains 15 residues. Germline CDR1 is MNHNS and CDR2 is SASEGT. With 7 bases removed from V and 6 bases from J, the gap between germline ends came to 19 bases. This clonotype has at least ten counts. Its antigen is not identified. TCRdb used MiXCR to reprocess the 5' RACE reads, holding one entry per CDR3 protein. The sample contains around 210,000 distinct CDR3 sequences, around 8% of which appear only once. Findings and caveats of the study: Reportedly, significant enrichment of disease-linked clones occurred in matched ankylosing spondylitis synovial fluid. About 8 highly homologous variants made up a TCR beta motif, and this motif appeared characteristic of ankylosing spondylitis blood. Previous work reported some of these motif variants in the synovial fluid and blood of reactive arthritis. Clones that were linked to disease were CD8+ and were relatively rare in peripheral blood.

The genes are TRBV6-1 and TRBJ2-1, with a possible D match to TRBD2 (7 bases). The clonotype comes from a female donor with ankylosing spondylitis or in good health (not recorded which). Sequences were obtained from blood, either unsorted or a sorted T cell fraction (not recorded which). CDR3 amino acids: CASTRGGGGINEQFF. For the CDR3, the DNA is TGTGCCAGCACCCGAGGGGGGGGAGGAATCAATGAGCAGTTCTTC.